Shown below are 28 T cell receptor beta chains from a single sample sequenced in a study of T cell responses to AZD1222 COVID-19 vaccine. Assay used: immunoSEQ multiplex PCR; TCRdb lists only in-frame clones, some missing. This table has 140,000 or so clones, approximately 90% appearing once. Sample: peripheral blood, taken 28 days after the second AZD1222 dose. These receptors came from an adult who received the AZD1222 COVID-19 vaccine.

The chain has TRBV5-4 and TRBJ1-2; D gene unclear. The germline V gene has CDR1 SGHNT and CDR2 YYREEE (reference sequence). CDR3 size: 13 residues. V gave up 2 bases and J gave up 4 bases, with 9 bases separating them. The CDR3 region is CASSLMQAYGYTF. CDR3 DNA: TGTGCCAGCAGCTTAATGCAGGCCTATGGCTACACCTTC. Full variable domain (outside the CDR3, taken from reference TRBV5-4 and TRBJ1-2): ETGVTQSPTHLIKTRGQQVTLRCSSQSGHNTVSWYQQALGQGPQFIFQYYREEENGRGNFPPRFSGLQFPNYSSELNVNALELDDSALYLCASSLMQAYGYTFGSGTRLTVV.

The chain has TRBV5-4 and TRBJ1-2, with D possibly being TRBD1 (6 bases). CDR1 is SGHNT, CDR2 YYREEE, per germline (reference sequence). The CDR3 is made up of 14 amino acids. V shed 6 bases and J shed 4 bases, with 16 bases lying between them. Here the CDR3 reads CASTEPGQPYGYTF. In nucleotides, the CDR3 is TGTGCCAGCACCGAACCGGGACAACCCTATGGCTACACCTTC.

V and J are TRBV30 and TRBJ2-5; 10 bases match TRBD2. Germline CDR1 GTSNPN, CDR2 SVGIG (reference sequence). J gave up 5 bases and V 3 bases, and 12 bases lay outside the gene matches. The CDR3 spans 16 residues. CDR3: CAWRLAGASNVETQYF. The CDR3 DNA follows: TGTGCCTGGAGGCTAGCGGGAGCCTCTAACGTGGAGACCCAGTACTTC.

This clone appeared once. The V call is TRBV29-1, the J call TRBJ1-1; 9 positions agree with TRBD1. V shed 6 bases and J 0 bases; nucleotides not matched to a gene: 11. Germline values: CDR1 SQVTM, CDR2 ANQGSEA. There are 16 residues in the CDR3. CDR3 loop: CSVDRGGSRMNTEAFF. CDR3 nucleotide sequence: TGCAGCGTGGACAGGGGAGGCTCTAGGATGAACACTGAAGCTTTCTTT.

The rearrangement uses TRBV19 and TRBJ1-2; 8 bases are a match to TRBD1. The CDR3 length is 14 residues. V trimming: 3 bases; J trimming: 8 bases; junction bases outside the gene matches: 8. Germline CDR1 and CDR2: LNHDA and SQIVND (reference sequence). The CDR3 DNA is TGTGCCAGTAGTATGGGGCAGGGGGCCGGCGGCTACACCTTC. Encoded protein: CASSMGQGAGGYTF. The full variable domain, completed using reference TRBV19 and TRBJ1-2, is DGGITQSPKYLFRKEGQNVTLSCEQNLNHDAMYWYRQDPGQGLRLIYYSQIVNDFQKGDIAEGYSVSREKKESFPLTVTSAQKNPTAFYLCASSMGQGAGGYTFGSGTRLTVV.

The chain links TRBV12-5 to TRBJ2-5; 7 nucleotides line up with TRBD2. Unmatched junction bases numbered 6, after V lost 1 base and J lost 4 bases. Germline values: CDR1 LGHNT, CDR2 FRNRAP. CDR3 size: 15 residues. The CDR3 loop is CASGLGIGEGETQYF. CDR3 in DNA: TGTGCTAGTGGTTTGGGCATCGGGGAGGGAGAGACCCAGTACTTC.

This rearrangement joins TRBV7-8 to TRBJ1-2; D unresolved. CDR1 and CDR2 from the germline V gene are SGHVS and FQNEAQ. There are 16 residues in the CDR3. Trimming removed 2 bases from V and 5 bases from J, with 18 bases in between. CDR3 region: CASSLKAQIGLYGYTF. CDR3 sequence (DNA): TGTGCCAGCAGCTTAAAGGCCCAGATAGGCCTTTATGGCTACACCTTC.

This chain uses TRBV5-1 with TRBJ2-2; tentatively, D is TRBD1 (6 bases). V was pared by 0 bases and J by 6 bases, with 30 bases between. Germline CDR1 and CDR2: SGHRS and YFSETQ. The CDR3 sequence is 21 residues long. The CDR3 DNA is TGCGCCAGCAGCTTGGACCAGACAGGCCCCTTGTCTCTAATACAGGCCGGGGAGCTGTTTTTT. It is translated as CASSLDQTGPLSLIQAGELFF.

The genes are TRBV5-1 and TRBJ1-1; no clear D gene. The CDR3 is 13 residues long. Germline V CDR1 and CDR2: SGHRS, YFSETQ. V lost 4 bases and J 2 bases, leaving 9 bases between the germline ends. This CDR3 reads CASSPELNTEAFF. CDR3 bases: TGCGCCAGCAGCCCTGAACTAAACACTGAAGCTTTCTTT.

The rearrangement uses TRBV2 and TRBJ1-1; D might be TRBD1 (6 bases). Germline assignment: CDR1 SNHLY and CDR2 FYNNEI. Trimming cost V 3 bases and J 9 bases, with 14 bases left between them. The CDR3 loop spans 13 amino acids. This CDR3 is CASSESPQGKAFF. The CDR3 DNA sequence: TGTGCCAGCAGTGAGTCCCCCCAGGGGAAAGCTTTCTTT.

The V call is TRBV7-9, the J call TRBJ1-4, with TRBD1 matching over 7 bases. This CDR3 has 17 residues. The V and J ends lost 5 bases and 0 bases, in that order; junction bases with no gene match: 9. CDR1 is SEHNR, CDR2 FQNEAQ, per germline (reference sequence). CDR3 region: CASSGVTGFSTNEKLFF. The CDR3 coding sequence is TGTGCCAGCAGCGGAGTGACAGGGTTTTCAACTAATGAAAAACTGTTTTTT.

This clone was recorded once. V usage is TRBV28 and J usage is TRBJ2-7; 11 nucleotides align to TRBD2. Germline CDR1 MDHEN, CDR2 SYDVKM. V lost 3 bases and J lost 1; bases outside the gene matches: 2. This CDR3 region has 15 residues. The CDR3 spells CASSLTSGMSYEQYF. CDR3 DNA sequence: TGTGCCAGCAGTTTGACTAGCGGGATGTCCTACGAGCAGTACTTC.

The chain is built from TRBV14 and TRBJ2-3, with D maybe TRBD1 (5 bases). The CDR3 runs 16 residues. Deletions cut 0 bases from V and 6 bases from J, with 16 bases between. The germline CDR1 and CDR2 sequences are SGHDN and FVKESK. The CDR3 DNA reads as TGTGCCAGCAGCCAAGATTGGGGCGCTCTAGGGGATACGCAGTATTTT. The encoded protein is CASSQDWGALGDTQYF.

V gene TRBV2 combines with J gene TRBJ1-2; D gene unclear. Trimming cost V 8 bases and J 7 bases, with 14 bases left between them. The length of the CDR3 is 12 residues. Germline CDR1 reads SNHLY; CDR2 reads FYNNEI. The CDR3 region is CASRGLAGGYTF. The DNA of the CDR3 is TGTGCCAGCCGTGGACTCGCCGGTGGCTACACCTTC.

The chain has TRBV4-1 and TRBJ2-1; a possible D gene is TRBD2 (5 bases). The germline V and J ends were trimmed by 0 bases and 2 bases, with 20 bases remaining between them. This CDR3 spans 19 amino acids. Germline assignment: CDR1 MGHRA and CDR2 YSYEKL. CDR3 region: CASSQDPKAVGITYNEQFF. CDR3 DNA sequence: TGCGCCAGCAGCCAAGATCCCAAAGCAGTCGGGATTACCTACAATGAGCAGTTCTTC.

This clone was seen only once. The chain carries TRBV27 and TRBJ2-5; D gene uncertain. Germline V lookup: CDR1 MNHEY, CDR2 SMNVEV (reference sequence). The CDR3 extends over 11 amino acids. V was shortened by 7 bases and J by 5 bases, with 8 bases between the two germline ends. The CDR3 spells CASILGETQYF. CDR3 DNA: TGTGCCAGCATTCTGGGGGAGACCCAGTACTTC.

This clone was counted only a few times. V is TRBV5-1 and J is TRBJ2-7; 8 nucleotides agree with TRBD2. This CDR3 is 14 amino acids long. The junction had 10 bases not matched to a gene; V was cut back by 4 bases and J by 7 bases. Germline loops: CDR1 SGHRS, CDR2 YFSETQ. CDR3 bases: TGCGCCAGCAGCAGAGCGGGAGCGCCAGTGGAGCAGTACTTC. Amino acids: CASSRAGAPVEQYF.

The chain uses TRBV6-5 and TRBJ2-7, with TRBD2 as a possible D gene (6 bases). From germline, CDR1 is MNHEY and CDR2 SVGAGI. The CDR3 covers 14 residues. With 2 bases removed from V and 4 bases from J, the gap between germline ends came to 12 bases. CDR3: CASSYLGTVYEQYF. The CDR3, as DNA: TGTGCCAGCAGTTACCTGGGGACTGTGTACGAGCAGTACTTC.

This clone was seen a single time. The chain recombines TRBV2 with TRBJ1-1, with TRBD1 identical over 7 bases. In germline, CDR1 is SNHLY, CDR2 FYNNEI. V dropped 5 bases and J dropped 5; count of bases not matched to a gene: 8. CDR3 length: 14 amino acids. The CDR3, as DNA: TGTGCCAGCAGTACAGGGGAAAAGGGAACTGAAGCTTTCTTT. It is translated as CASSTGEKGTEAFF.

The chain is built from TRBV7-9 and TRBJ2-2, with D possibly being TRBD1 (5 bases). The CDR3 length is 16 residues. Per the germline V gene, CDR1 is SEHNR and CDR2 is FQNEAQ (reference sequence). The V end was cut by 5 bases, the J end by 3 bases, with 16 bases between. Written as DNA, the CDR3 is TGTGCCAGCAGCCCGCAGCCTGGGGCTTACACCGGGGAGCTGTTTTTT. Its translation is CASSPQPGAYTGELFF.

The V call is TRBV18, the J call TRBJ1-6, with TRBD1 matching over 7 bases. Germline V CDR1 and CDR2: KGHSH, LQKENI. The CDR3 runs to 14 residues. Unmatched junction bases numbered 2, after V lost 4 bases and J lost 5 bases. The CDR3 loop reads CASSRGTDNSPLHF. The CDR3 bases are TGTGCCAGCTCACGGGGGACAGATAATTCACCCCTCCACTTT.

The rearrangement uses TRBV7-6 and TRBJ2-1, with TRBD2 matching 10 bases. Trimming at V came to 3 bases and at J to 4 bases, leaving 6 bases not matched to a gene. Germline V gene lookup returns CDR1 SGHVS and CDR2 FNYEAQ. The CDR3 loop spans 16 amino acids. The CDR3 is CASSFTGTSAYNEQFF. CDR3 in DNA: TGTGCCAGCAGCTTTACCGGGACTAGCGCATACAATGAGCAGTTCTTC.

The rearrangement links TRBV11-3 to TRBJ2-3; 7 positions agree with TRBD2. Per the germline V gene, CDR1 is SGHNT and CDR2 is YENEEA. The V segment lost 3 bases and the J segment 9 bases; nucleotides outside the gene matches: 9. CDR3 length: 14 amino acids. The CDR3 reads CASSFAGEGGTQYF. As DNA, the CDR3 is TGTGCCAGCAGCTTCGCGGGAGAAGGAGGAACGCAGTATTTT.

The chain recombines TRBV12-3 or TRBV12-4 with TRBJ2-3; 7 bases agree with TRBD1. Trimming cost V 6 bases and J 7 bases; bases outside gene matches: 4. The CDR3 consists of 12 residues. The CDR3 DNA sequence: TGTGCCAGCAGAACAGGGGAGAATACGCAGTATTTT. Translating gives CASRTGENTQYF.

This sequence joins TRBV9 and TRBJ1-2; no firm D call. Trimming pared 0 bases from V and 13 bases from J, leaving 16 bases between. Per the germline V gene, CDR1 is SGDLS and CDR2 is YYNGEE. This CDR3 comprises 13 residues. Written as DNA, the CDR3 is TGTGCCAGCAGCGTAGATGGTCCTGTGGGTCTCACCTTC. This codes for CASSVDGPVGLTF.

This chain connects TRBV5-1 to TRBJ1-3; D remains ambiguous. This CDR3 contains 16 residues. The germline gives CDR1 SGHRS, CDR2 YFSETQ. V was shortened by 2 bases and J by 2 bases, with 14 bases between the two germline ends. The CDR3 DNA is TGCGCCAGCAGCTTTTCGACTCAAATGACTGGAAACACCATATATTTT. Its protein is CASSFSTQMTGNTIYF. The variable domain in full, completed from reference TRBV5-1 and TRBJ1-3, reads KAGVTQTPRYLIKTRGQQVTLSCSPISGHRSVSWYQQTPGQGLQFLFEYFSETQRNKGNFPGRFSGRQFSNSRSEMNVSTLELGDSALYLCASSFSTQMTGNTIYFGEGSWLTVV.

The V and J genes are TRBV7-9 and TRBJ1-4; 7 bases are shared with TRBD1. Per germline, CDR1 SEHNR and CDR2 FQNEAQ (reference sequence). This CDR3 is built from 14 residues. Germline trimming cut 5 bases from V and 5 bases from J; bases unmatched to any gene: 5. The CDR3 loop is CASSPQTGNEKLFF. DNA of the CDR3: TGTGCCAGCAGCCCTCAGACAGGGAATGAAAAACTGTTTTTT. The variable domain in full, completed from reference TRBV7-9 and TRBJ1-4, reads DTGVSQNPRHKITKRGQNVTFRCDPISEHNRLYWYRQTLGQGPEFLTYFQNEAQLEKSRLLSDRFSAERPKGSFSTLEIQRTEQGDSAMYLCASSPQTGNEKLFFGSGTQLSVL.

The chain joins TRBV18 to TRBJ2-3; D may be TRBD1 or TRBD2 (5 bases each). Germline lookup yields CDR1 KGHSH and CDR2 LQKENI. The CDR3 sequence is 12 residues long. V was pared by 3 bases and J by 8 bases, with 9 bases between. CDR3 in amino acids: CASSPGRPTQYF. The CDR3 DNA reads TGTGCCAGCTCACCGGGACGCCCTACGCAGTATTTT.